The source of this T cell receptor (beta chain) is a study of PD-1 blockade in classical Hodgkin lymphoma. All patients experienced relapse after autologous stem cell transplantation, and brentuximab vedotin exposure was variable. Overall study results and limits: Possibly reflecting disease activity or prior therapy, repertoire differences have causes that remain undefined.

About this clone: Its matching antigen is unknown.

The CDR3 runs to 15 residues. The germline V gene encodes CDR1 MNHEY and CDR2 SVGAGI. Assay: immunoSEQ multiplex PCR; the TCRdb copy retains only in-frame clones and omits some. The sample lists more than 90,000 clones, more than 85% seen once, with approximately 6.3% in the top ten. The receptor was isolated from a human donor with classical Hodgkin lymphoma. Here the sequenced sample was peripheral blood mononuclear cells (PBMCs), taken before the second cycle of nivolumab. This sequence joins TRBV6-5 and TRBJ2-5, with TRBD2 matching over 7 bases. The DNA end is a closer match to TRBJ2-7, so the J assignment may be wrong. CDR3 sequence: CASSYSIGTTYEQYF. CDR3 nucleotide sequence: TGTGCCAGCAGTTACTCAATCGGGACTACCTACGAGCAGTACTTC.